This paragraph reports one T cell receptor beta chain. Its antigen is undetermined. The library labeled individual cDNA molecules by adding unique molecular identifiers to them. TCRdb called the RACE reads again in MiXCR, with one record for every CDR3 protein. Found here are 150,000 to 200,000 distinct CDR3 sequences, about 14% of them singletons; the top ten hold about 1.7%. The sample's time point: patch test 1, 2 weeks after DPC sensitization. As to treatment: therapeutic diphenylcyclopropenone sensitization with weekly scalp DPC. Blood collection happened ahead of applying each patch test. Whole blood that had not been fractionated was the source of extracted total RNA. The sample originates from a study of human T cells and chemical hapten exposure. Study-wide findings and caveats: TCRs above 1 in 1000 frequency did not change with DPC sensitization.

Germline V gene sequence: CDR1 LGHNA, CDR2 YNFKEQ. This CDR3 is 12 amino acids long. V was clipped by 0 bases and J by 6 bases, with 3 bases between them. The sample in question was whole blood, obtained in connection with sensitization to the hapten diphenylcyclopropenone (DPC). The rearrangement links TRBV4-2 to TRBJ1-5, with D uncertain. The source is a woman under 40 with alopecia areata. Some clones in this sample may be carry-over from other donors' samples. CDR3 DNA: TGTGCCAGCAGCCAAGATGGTCAGCCCCAGCATTTT. Encoded protein: CASSQDGQPQHF.